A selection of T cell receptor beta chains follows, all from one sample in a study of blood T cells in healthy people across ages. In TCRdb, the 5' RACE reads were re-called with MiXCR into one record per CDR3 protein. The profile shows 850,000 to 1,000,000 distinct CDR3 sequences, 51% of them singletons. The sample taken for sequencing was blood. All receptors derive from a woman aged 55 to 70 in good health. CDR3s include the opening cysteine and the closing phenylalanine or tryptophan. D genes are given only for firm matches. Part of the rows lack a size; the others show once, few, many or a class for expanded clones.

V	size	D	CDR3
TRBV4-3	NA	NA	CASSQDPAATDTQYF
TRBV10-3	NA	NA	CAISESGFTEAFF
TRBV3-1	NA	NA	CASGQLQINSPLHF
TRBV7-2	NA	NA	CASREGGRTPDTQYF
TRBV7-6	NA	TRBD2	CASSFGREGADTQYF
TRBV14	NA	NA	CASSHGYSSSYNEQFF
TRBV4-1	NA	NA	CASSQVLGGRTQYF
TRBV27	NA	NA	CASDLGRRTDTQYF
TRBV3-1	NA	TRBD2	CASSQAGGIAKNIQYF
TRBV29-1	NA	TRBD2	CSVGTSGNSDTQYF
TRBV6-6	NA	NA	CASIPTQMYSPLHF
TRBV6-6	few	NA	CASIPGEGAKNIQYF
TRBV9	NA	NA	CASSDRGSRGTEAFF
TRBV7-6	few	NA	CASSLAHKTGRTGELFF
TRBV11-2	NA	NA	CASSPGGRLADVQYF
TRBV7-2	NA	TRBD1	CASSLGDRGRDTQYF
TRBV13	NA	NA	CASSFTGINSPLHF
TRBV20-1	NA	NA	CSAPGLEGTEAFF
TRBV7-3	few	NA	CASSFGGATGETQYF
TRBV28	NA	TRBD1	CTSILSPTGGSDTQYF
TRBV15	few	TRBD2	CATSLNHRSGGGNIQYF
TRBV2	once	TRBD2	CASRRPSSATSAGEQFF
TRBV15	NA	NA	CATSQGTSTDTQYF
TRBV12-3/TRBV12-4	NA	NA	CASNLRDNEQFF
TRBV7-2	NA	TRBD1	CASSPLSGGSYGYTF
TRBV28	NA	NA	CASSFRRSPSYEQYF
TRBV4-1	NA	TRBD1	CASSPPPGQTYEKLFF
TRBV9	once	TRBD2	CASSVGTRIETQYF
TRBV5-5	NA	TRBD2	CASSLRFWGPLAGVSYEQYF
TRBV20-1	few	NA	CSARDRSGYVSYNEQFF
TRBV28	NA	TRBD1	CASEQGAHEQFF
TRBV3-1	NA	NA	CASSQIQGLQETQYF
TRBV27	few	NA	CASSDPGRITDTQYF
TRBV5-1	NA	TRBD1	CASSHTGAVKDTQYF
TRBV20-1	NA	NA	CSAPARAFSPITDTQYF
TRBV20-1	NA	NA	CSARDPGNVYEQYF
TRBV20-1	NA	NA	CSATTTTDTQYF
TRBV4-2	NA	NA	CASSQDAGMNTEAFF
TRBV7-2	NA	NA	CASSARGLETQYF
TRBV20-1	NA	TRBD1	CSATIGPRRPDGSTGGHLGYTF
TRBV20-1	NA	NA	CSARILQREKLFF
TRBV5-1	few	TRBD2	CASSLGTSGIRSGANVLTF
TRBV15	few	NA	CATSRRVTETQYF
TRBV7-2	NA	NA	CASSPAGRSLSEQYF
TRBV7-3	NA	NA	CASSLTGWGGDSDEQYF
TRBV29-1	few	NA	CSVEWETQYF
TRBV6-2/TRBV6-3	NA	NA	CASSYYREDQPQHF
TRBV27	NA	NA	CASSEGPGRKGYTF